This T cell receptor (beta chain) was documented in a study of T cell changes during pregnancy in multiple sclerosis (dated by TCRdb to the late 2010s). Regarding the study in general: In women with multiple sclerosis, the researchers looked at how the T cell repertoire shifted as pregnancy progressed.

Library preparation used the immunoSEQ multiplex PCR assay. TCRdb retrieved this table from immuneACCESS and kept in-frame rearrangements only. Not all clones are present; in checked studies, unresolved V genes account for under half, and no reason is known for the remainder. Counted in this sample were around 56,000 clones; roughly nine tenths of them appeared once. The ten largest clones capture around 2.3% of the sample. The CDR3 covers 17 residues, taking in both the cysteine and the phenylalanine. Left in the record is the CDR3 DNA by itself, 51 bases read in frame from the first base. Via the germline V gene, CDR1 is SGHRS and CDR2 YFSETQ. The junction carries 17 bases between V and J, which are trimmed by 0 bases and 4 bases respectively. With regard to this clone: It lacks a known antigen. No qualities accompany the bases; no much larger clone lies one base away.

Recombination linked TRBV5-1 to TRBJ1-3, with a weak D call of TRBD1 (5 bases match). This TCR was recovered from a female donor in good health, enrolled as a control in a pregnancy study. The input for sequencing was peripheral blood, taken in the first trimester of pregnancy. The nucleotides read TGCGCCAGCAGCTTGGCAGTCGGAGGGGCAGGGGGAAACACCATATATTTT. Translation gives CASSLAVGGAGGNTIYF.